The 2 T cell receptor beta chains presented below share a single source sample, sequenced in a study of cytomegalovirus exposure and HLA in healthy donors. The PCR employed 60 Vbeta primers together with 13 Jbeta primers. Repertoires were generated with immunoSEQ multiplex PCR, while TCRdb's copy carries only in-frame clones and drops some. The data contain about 160,000 clones, about four fifths of them singletons. Sequencing was performed on PBMCs. All receptors derive from a man aged 50 or older in good health and CMV-seropositive.

This CDR3 reads CASGSGGPSGELFF. In DNA, the CDR3 is TGTGCCAGCGGGTCGGGAGGGCCATCCGGGGAGCTGTTTTTT. This chain connects TRBV7-3 to TRBJ2-2; 8 bases fit TRBD2. The germline CDR1 and CDR2 sequences are SGHTA and FQGTGA. The V segment lost 8 bases and the J segment 6 bases; nucleotides outside the gene matches: 8. The CDR3 length is 14 residues. The full variable domain, completed using reference TRBV7-3 and TRBJ2-2, is GAGVSQTPSNKVTEKGKYVELRCDPISGHTALYWYRQSLGQGPEFLIYFQGTGAADDSGLPNDRFFAVRPEGSVSTLKIQRTERGDSAVYLCASGSGGPSGELFFGEGSRLTVL.

The V gene is TRBV5-1, the J gene TRBJ1-4, with a tentative D call TRBD1 (5 bases). CDR1 and CDR2 (germline): SGHRS, YFSETQ. V lost 4 bases and J lost 4, with 11 bases in between. The CDR3 is made up of 14 amino acids. In DNA form, the CDR3 reads TGCGCCAGCAGCGTCGACAGCCTTAATGAAAAACTGTTTTTT. It specifies CASSVDSLNEKLFF.